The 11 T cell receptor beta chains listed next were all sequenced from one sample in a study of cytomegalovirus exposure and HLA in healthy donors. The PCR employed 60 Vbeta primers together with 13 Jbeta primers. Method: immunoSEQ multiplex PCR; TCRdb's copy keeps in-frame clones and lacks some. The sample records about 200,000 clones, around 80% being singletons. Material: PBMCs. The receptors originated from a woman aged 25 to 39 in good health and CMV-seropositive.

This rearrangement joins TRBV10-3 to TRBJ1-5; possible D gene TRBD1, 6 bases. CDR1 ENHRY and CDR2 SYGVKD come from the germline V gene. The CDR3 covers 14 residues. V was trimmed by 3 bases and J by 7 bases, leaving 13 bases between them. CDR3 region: CAISDPQGDQPQHF. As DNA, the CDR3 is TGTGCCATCAGTGACCCACAGGGAGACCAGCCCCAGCATTTT.

The CDR3 DNA follows: TGTGCCAGTAGTATATTAGCGGGAGAGACCTACGAGCAGTACTTC. The encoded protein is CASSILAGETYEQYF. V usage is TRBV19 and J usage is TRBJ2-7; 9 nucleotides agree with TRBD2. This CDR3 spans 15 amino acids. CDR1 is LNHDA and CDR2 is SQIVND in the germline V gene (reference sequence). With V trimmed by 2 bases and J by 2 bases, 4 bases remained unmatched.

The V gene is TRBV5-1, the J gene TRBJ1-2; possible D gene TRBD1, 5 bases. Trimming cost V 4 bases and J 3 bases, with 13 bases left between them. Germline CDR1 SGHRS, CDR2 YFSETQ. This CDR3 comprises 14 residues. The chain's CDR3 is CASSGSDSYYGYTF. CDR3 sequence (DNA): TGCGCCAGCAGCGGCTCTGACAGTTACTATGGCTACACCTTC.

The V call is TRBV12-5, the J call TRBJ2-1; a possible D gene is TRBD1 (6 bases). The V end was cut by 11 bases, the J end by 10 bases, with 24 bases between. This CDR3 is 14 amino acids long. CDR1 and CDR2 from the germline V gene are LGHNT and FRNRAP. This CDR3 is CASRAAGPQGEQFF. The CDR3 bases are TGTGCTTCGCGGGCGGCGGGTCCTCAGGGGGAGCAGTTCTTC.

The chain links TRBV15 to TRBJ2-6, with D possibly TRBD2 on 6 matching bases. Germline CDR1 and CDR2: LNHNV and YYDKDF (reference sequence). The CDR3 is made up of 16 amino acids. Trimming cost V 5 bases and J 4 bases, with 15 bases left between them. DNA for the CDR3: TGTGCCACCAGCCGCGAGGTTCGGGGGGGGGCCAACGTCCTGACTTTC. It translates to CATSREVRGGANVLTF.

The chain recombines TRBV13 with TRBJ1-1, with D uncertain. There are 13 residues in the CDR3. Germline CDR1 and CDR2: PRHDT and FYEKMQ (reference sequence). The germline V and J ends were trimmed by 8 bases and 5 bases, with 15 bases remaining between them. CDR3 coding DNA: TGTGCCAGCGCTGGGAGCTTTCGGACTGAAGCTTTCTTT. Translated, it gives CASAGSFRTEAFF.

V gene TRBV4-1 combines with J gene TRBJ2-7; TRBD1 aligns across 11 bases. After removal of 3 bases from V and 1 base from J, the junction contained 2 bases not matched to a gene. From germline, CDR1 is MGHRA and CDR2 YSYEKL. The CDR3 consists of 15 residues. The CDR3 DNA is TGCGCCAGCAGCCAGGGACAGGGGGGTTCCTACGAGCAGTACTTC. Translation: CASSQGQGGSYEQYF.

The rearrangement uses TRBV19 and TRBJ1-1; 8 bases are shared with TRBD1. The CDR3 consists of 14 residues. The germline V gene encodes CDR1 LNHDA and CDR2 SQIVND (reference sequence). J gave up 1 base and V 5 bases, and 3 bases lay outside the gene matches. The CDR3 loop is CASSLDRANTEAFF. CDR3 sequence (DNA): TGTGCCAGTAGTTTGGACAGGGCGAACACTGAAGCTTTCTTT. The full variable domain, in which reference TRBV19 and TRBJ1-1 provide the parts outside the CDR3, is DGGITQSPKYLFRKEGQNVTLSCEQNLNHDAMYWYRQDPGQGLRLIYYSQIVNDFQKGDIAEGYSVSREKKESFPLTVTSAQKNPTAFYLCASSLDRANTEAFFGQGTRLTVV.

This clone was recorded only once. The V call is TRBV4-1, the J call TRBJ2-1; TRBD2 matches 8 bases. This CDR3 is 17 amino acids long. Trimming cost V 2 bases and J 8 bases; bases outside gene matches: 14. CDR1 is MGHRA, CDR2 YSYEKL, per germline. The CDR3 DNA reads TGCGCCAGCAGCCAAAGTCGGGCGGGAGGACGTGGGGATGAGCAGTTCTTC. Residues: CASSQSRAGGRGDEQFF.

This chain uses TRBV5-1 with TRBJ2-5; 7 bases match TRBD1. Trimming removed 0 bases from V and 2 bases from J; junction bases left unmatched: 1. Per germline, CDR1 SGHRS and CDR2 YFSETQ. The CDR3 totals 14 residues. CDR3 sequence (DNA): TGCGCCAGCAGCTTGGGGGACAGTCAAGAGACCCAGTACTTC. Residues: CASSLGDSQETQYF. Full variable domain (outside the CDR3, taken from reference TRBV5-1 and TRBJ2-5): KAGVTQTPRYLIKTRGQQVTLSCSPISGHRSVSWYQQTPGQGLQFLFEYFSETQRNKGNFPGRFSGRQFSNSRSEMNVSTLELGDSALYLCASSLGDSQETQYFGPGTRLLVL.

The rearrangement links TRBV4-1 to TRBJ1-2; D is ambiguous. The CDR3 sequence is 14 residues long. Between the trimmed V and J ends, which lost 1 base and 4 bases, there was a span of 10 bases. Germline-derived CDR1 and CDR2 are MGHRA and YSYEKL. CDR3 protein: CASSQVGSVYGYTF. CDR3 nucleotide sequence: TGCGCCAGCAGCCAAGTGGGCAGTGTCTATGGCTACACCTTC.